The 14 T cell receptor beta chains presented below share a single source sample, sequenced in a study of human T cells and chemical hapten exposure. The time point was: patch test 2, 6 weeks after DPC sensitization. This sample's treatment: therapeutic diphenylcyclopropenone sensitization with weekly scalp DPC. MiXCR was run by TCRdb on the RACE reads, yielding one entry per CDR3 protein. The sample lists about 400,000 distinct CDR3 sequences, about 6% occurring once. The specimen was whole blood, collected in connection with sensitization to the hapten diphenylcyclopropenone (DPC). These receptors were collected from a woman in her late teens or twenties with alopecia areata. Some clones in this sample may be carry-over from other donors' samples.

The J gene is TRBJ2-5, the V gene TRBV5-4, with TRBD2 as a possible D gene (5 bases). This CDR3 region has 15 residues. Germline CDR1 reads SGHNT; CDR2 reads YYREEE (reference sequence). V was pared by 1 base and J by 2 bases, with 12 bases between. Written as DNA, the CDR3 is TGTGCCAGCAGCTTGTTTCCGGGGTCGCAAGAGACCCAGTACTTC. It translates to CASSLFPGSQETQYF.

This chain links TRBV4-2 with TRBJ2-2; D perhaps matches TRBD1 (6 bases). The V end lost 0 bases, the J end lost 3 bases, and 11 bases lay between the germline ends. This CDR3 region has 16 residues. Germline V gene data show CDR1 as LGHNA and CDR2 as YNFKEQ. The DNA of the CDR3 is TGTGCCAGCAGCCAAGATTACGGGACATACACCGGGGAGCTGTTTTTT. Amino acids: CASSQDYGTYTGELFF.

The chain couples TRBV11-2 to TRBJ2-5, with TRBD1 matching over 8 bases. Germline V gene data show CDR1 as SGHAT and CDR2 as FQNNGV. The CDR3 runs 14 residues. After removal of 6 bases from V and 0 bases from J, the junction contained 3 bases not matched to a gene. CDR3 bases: TGTGCCAGCAGGGGACAGGCCAACCAAGAGACCCAGTACTTC. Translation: CASRGQANQETQYF.

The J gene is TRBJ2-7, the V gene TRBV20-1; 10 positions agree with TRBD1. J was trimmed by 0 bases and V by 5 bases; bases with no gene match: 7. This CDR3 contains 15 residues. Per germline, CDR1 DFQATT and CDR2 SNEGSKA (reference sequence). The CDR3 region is CSAFSGTGDSYEQYF. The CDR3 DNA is TGCAGTGCTTTTTCCGGGACAGGGGACTCCTACGAGCAGTACTTC.

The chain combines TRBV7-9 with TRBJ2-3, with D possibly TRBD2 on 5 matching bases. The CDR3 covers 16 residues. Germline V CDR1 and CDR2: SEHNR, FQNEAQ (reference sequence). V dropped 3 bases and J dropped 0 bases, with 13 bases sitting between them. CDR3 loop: CASSLFLSGSTDTQYF. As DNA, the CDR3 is TGTGCCAGCAGCTTGTTCTTGAGCGGAAGCACAGATACGCAGTATTTT.

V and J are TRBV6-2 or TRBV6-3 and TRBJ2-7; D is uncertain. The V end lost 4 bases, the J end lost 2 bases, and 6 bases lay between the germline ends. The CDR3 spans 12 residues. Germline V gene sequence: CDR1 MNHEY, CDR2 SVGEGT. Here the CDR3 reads CASSFGTYEQYF. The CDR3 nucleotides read TGTGCCAGCAGTTTTGGTACCTACGAGCAGTACTTC.

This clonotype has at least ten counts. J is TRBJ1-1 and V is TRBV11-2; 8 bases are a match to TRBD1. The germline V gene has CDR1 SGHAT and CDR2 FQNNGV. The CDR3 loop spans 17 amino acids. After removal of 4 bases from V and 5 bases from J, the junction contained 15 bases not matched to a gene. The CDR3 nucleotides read TGTGCCAGCAGCTCCCACCGGGACAGGCCTTTCGGAACTGAAGCTTTCTTT. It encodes CASSSHRDRPFGTEAFF.

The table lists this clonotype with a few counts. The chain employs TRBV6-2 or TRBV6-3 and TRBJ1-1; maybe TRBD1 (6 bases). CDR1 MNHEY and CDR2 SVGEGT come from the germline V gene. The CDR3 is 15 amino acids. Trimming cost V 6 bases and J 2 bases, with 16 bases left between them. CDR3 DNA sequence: TGTGCCAGCAGCCGTTCCGGGACACCCAACACTGAAGCTTTCTTT. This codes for CASSRSGTPNTEAFF.

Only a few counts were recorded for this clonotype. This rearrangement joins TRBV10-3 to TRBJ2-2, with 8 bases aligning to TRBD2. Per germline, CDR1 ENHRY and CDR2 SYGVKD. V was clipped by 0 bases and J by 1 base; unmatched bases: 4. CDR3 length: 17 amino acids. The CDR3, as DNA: TGTGCCATCAGTGAGTCCACTAGCGGATTGAACACCGGGGAGCTGTTTTTT. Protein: CAISESTSGLNTGELFF.

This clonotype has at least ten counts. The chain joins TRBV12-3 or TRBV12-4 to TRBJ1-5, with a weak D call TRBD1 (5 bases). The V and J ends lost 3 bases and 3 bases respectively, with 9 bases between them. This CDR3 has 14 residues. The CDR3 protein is CASSFDRINQPQHF. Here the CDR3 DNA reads TGTGCCAGCAGTTTCGACAGAATCAATCAGCCCCAGCATTTT.

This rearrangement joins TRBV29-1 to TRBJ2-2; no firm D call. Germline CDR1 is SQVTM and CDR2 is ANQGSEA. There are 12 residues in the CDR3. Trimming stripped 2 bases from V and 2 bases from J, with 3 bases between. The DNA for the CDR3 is TGCAGCGTTGAACAAAACACCGGGGAGCTGTTTTTT. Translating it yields CSVEQNTGELFF.

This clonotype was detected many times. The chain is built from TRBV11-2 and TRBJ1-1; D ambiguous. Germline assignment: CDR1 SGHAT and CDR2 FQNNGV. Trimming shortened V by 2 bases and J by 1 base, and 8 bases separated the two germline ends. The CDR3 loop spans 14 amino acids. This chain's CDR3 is CASSLMGENTEAFF. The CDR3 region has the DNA TGTGCCAGCAGCTTAATGGGAGAGAACACTGAAGCTTTCTTT.

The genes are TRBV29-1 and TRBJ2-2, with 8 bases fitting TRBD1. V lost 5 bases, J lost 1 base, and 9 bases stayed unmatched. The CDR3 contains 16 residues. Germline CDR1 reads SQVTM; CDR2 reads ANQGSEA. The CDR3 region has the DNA TGCAGCGTTACCCCTCCAGGGGGCCTGAACACCGGGGAGCTGTTTTTT. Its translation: CSVTPPGGLNTGELFF.

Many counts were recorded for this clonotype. CDR3: CASSQATQRINEKLFF. The CDR3 DNA is TGCGCCAGCAGCCAAGCAACCCAGCGGATTAATGAAAAACTGTTTTTT. This chain links TRBV4-3 with TRBJ1-4, with D hard to call. The V end lost 1 base, the J end lost 4 bases, and 13 bases lay between the germline ends. CDR1 is LGHNA and CDR2 is YSLEER in the germline V gene. This CDR3 region has 16 residues.